A single sample gave rise to the 22 T cell receptor beta chains below, sequenced in a study of blood T cell repertoires in COVID-19. Repertoires were generated with immunoSEQ multiplex PCR, while TCRdb's copy carries only in-frame clones and drops some. The repertoire has around 60,000 clones, 70% to 90% of them found once; the top ten carry 3.9%. What was sequenced was peripheral blood. These receptor sequences come from a human donor in a cohort sampled during active COVID-19.

This clone was seen a handful of times. CDR3 sequence: CASSLRRSTDTQYF. In DNA, the CDR3 is TGTGCCAGCAGCTTAAGGCGGAGCACAGATACGCAGTATTTT. The V gene is TRBV13, the J gene TRBJ2-3; D is undetermined. Germline-derived CDR1 and CDR2 are PRHDT and FYEKMQ (reference sequence). The CDR3 length is 14 residues. The V and J ends lost 2 bases and 0 bases respectively, with 6 bases between them. The variable domain in full, completed from reference TRBV13 and TRBJ2-3, reads AAGVIQSPRHLIKEKRETATLKCYPIPRHDTVYWYQQGPGQDPQFLISFYEKMQSDKGSIPDRFSAQQFSDYHSELNMSSLELGDSALYFCASSLRRSTDTQYFGPGTRLTVL.

CDR3 nucleotides: TGCGCCAGCAGCTTGGGACAGAACGAGGGCTACACCTTC. It is translated as CASSLGQNEGYTF. The chain recombines TRBV5-1 with TRBJ1-2; D perhaps matches TRBD1 (5 bases). The germline V gene encodes CDR1 SGHRS and CDR2 YFSETQ. This CDR3 is 13 amino acids long. V lost 0 bases to trimming and J lost 8 bases, with 11 bases between them.

The chain recombines TRBV5-4 with TRBJ1-2; unclear D gene. Germline CDR1 and CDR2: SGHNT and YYREEE (reference sequence). This CDR3 has 16 residues. V gave up 0 bases and J gave up 4 bases, with 16 bases separating them. The CDR3 nucleotides are TGTGCCAGCAGCTTGGACAGAAAAGCCCCCGGCTATGGCTACACCTTC. Protein sequence: CASSLDRKAPGYGYTF.

V gene TRBV6-2 or TRBV6-3 combines with J gene TRBJ1-5; no reliable D call. The CDR3 sequence is 12 residues long. Germline V gene data show CDR1 as MNHEY and CDR2 as SVGEGT. V was cut by 4 bases and J by 8 bases, with 9 bases left in between. CDR3 in amino acids: CASSSPLEPQHF. The CDR3, as DNA: TGTGCCAGCAGTTCTCCCTTAGAGCCCCAGCATTTT.

The rearrangement uses TRBV11-3 and TRBJ1-3; 11 bases are a match to TRBD1. Losses at the gene ends were 5 bases for V and 2 bases for J; bases not matched to a gene: 8. The CDR3 runs to 17 residues. The germline CDR1 and CDR2 sequences are SGHNT and YENEEA. CDR3 in amino acids: CASSPGGQGAAGNTIYF. The DNA of the CDR3 is TGTGCCAGCAGCCCAGGTGGACAGGGGGCAGCTGGAAACACCATATATTTT.

The CDR3 coding sequence is TGTGCCAGAAGCCCCTGGACAACCGGTGGCTACACCTTC. This codes for CARSPWTTGGYTF. The chain couples TRBV5-3 to TRBJ1-2; D is possibly TRBD1 (5 bases). TRBV5-3 is flagged as an ORF with uncertain function. The ends were cut back, 4 bases at V and 7 bases at J, with 14 bases in the middle. This CDR3 has 13 residues.

The chain is built from TRBV10-3 and TRBJ2-7; TRBD1 is a possible D gene (6 bases). The CDR3 sequence is 14 residues long. V was clipped by 0 bases and J by 4 bases, with 10 bases between them. CDR1 and CDR2 (germline): ENHRY, SYGVKD. The CDR3 sequence: CAISESGQLYEQYF. For the CDR3, the DNA is TGTGCCATCAGTGAGTCAGGACAGCTATACGAGCAGTACTTC.

The chain recombines TRBV28 with TRBJ2-1; D might be TRBD1 (5 bases). Germline V CDR1 and CDR2: MDHEN, SYDVKM. V gave up 5 bases and J gave up 2 bases, with 13 bases separating them. The CDR3 is 15 amino acids. CDR3 sequence: CASSLGADTYNEQFF. The CDR3 DNA reads as TGTGCCAGCAGTCTTGGGGCCGATACCTACAATGAGCAGTTCTTC.

V usage is TRBV5-8 and J usage is TRBJ2-7, with a weak D call TRBD2 (6 bases). V gave up 2 bases and J gave up 8 bases, with 14 bases separating them. Germline V lookup: CDR1 SGHTS, CDR2 YDEGEE. The CDR3 spans 13 residues. The CDR3 protein is CASSFTGVKKQYF. CDR3 bases: TGTGCCAGCAGCTTTACGGGGGTGAAGAAGCAGTACTTC.

The V call is TRBV2, the J call TRBJ2-7, with D uncertain. This CDR3 has 16 residues. Trimming took off 7 bases at V and 1 base at J, with 20 bases between the two ends. CDR1 SNHLY and CDR2 FYNNEI come from the germline V gene. Here the CDR3 reads CASKKSSVSLSYEQYF. The DNA of the CDR3 is TGTGCCAGCAAAAAATCGTCGGTCTCCCTTTCCTACGAGCAGTACTTC.

The genes are TRBV7-2 and TRBJ2-5, with a weak D call TRBD2 (6 bases). Between the trimmed V and J ends, which lost 2 bases and 4 bases, there was a span of 11 bases. This CDR3 spans 14 amino acids. Germline V gives CDR1 SGHTA, CDR2 FQGNSA. The CDR3 region is CASSLTGARETQYF. CDR3 DNA sequence: TGTGCCAGCAGCTTAACGGGAGCAAGAGAGACCCAGTACTTC.

The V gene is TRBV7-9, the J gene TRBJ2-2, with D uncertain. V was pared by 11 bases and J by 0 bases, with 10 bases between. The CDR3 has 13 residues. Germline V lookup: CDR1 SEHNR, CDR2 FQNEAQ (reference sequence). The CDR3 DNA follows: TGTGCCGCTCAGGCCACGAACACCGGGGAGCTGTTTTTT. Residues: CAAQATNTGELFF.

V and J are TRBV2 and TRBJ2-7; 7 bases line up with TRBD2. J was trimmed by 2 bases and V by 0 bases; bases with no gene match: 4. Germline V gene data show CDR1 as SNHLY and CDR2 as FYNNEI. The CDR3 totals 15 residues. The CDR3 here is CASSEALGGAYEQYF. The CDR3 nucleotides read TGTGCCAGCAGTGAAGCGCTGGGGGGGGCCTACGAGCAGTACTTC.

The chain recombines TRBV6-6 with TRBJ1-4, with 10 positions matching TRBD1. The V and J ends lost 4 bases and 9 bases, in that order; junction bases with no gene match: 8. This CDR3 is 15 amino acids long. Germline CDR1 and CDR2: MNHNY and SVGAGI (reference sequence). DNA for the CDR3: TGTGCCAGCAGTTTCATGGACAGGGGGTTTCAAAAACTGTTTTTT. It yields the protein CASSFMDRGFQKLFF.

The J gene is TRBJ1-5, the V gene TRBV19; D is unresolved. CDR3 length: 13 residues. V lost 7 bases to trimming and J lost 0 bases, with 7 bases between them. The germline gives CDR1 LNHDA, CDR2 SQIVND (reference sequence). The CDR3 loop reads CASTSYSNQPQHF. The CDR3 DNA reads TGTGCCAGTACCTCTTATAGCAATCAGCCCCAGCATTTT.

The chain recombines TRBV5-6 with TRBJ1-1; D unresolved. Per germline, CDR1 SGHDT and CDR2 YYEEEE. The CDR3 runs 14 residues. Trimming left V 0 bases short and J 0 bases short, with 6 bases between. Written as DNA, the CDR3 is TGTGCCAGCAGCTTGGGGGAGATGAACACTGAAGCTTTCTTT. It translates to CASSLGEMNTEAFF.

The CDR3: CASSTGGYEQYF. In nucleotides, the CDR3 is TGTGCCAGCAGCACAGGGGGTTACGAGCAGTACTTC. V is TRBV14 and J is TRBJ2-7; 8 bases match TRBD1. The CDR3 length is 12 residues. The junction had 1 base not matched to a gene; V was cut back by 5 bases and J by 4 bases. Germline loops: CDR1 SGHDN, CDR2 FVKESK.

The genes are TRBV7-2 and TRBJ2-5; 11 nucleotides align to TRBD2. The junction had 5 bases not matched to a gene; V was cut back by 1 base and J by 1 base. The CDR3 consists of 17 residues. Germline CDR1 reads SGHTA; CDR2 reads FQGNSA. The CDR3 sequence: CASSLESTSGVQETQYF. In nucleotides, the CDR3 is TGTGCCAGCAGCTTAGAGTCGACTAGCGGGGTCCAAGAGACCCAGTACTTC.

This clone was counted once. This sequence joins TRBV7-2 and TRBJ2-5, with 7 bases that match TRBD2. Losses at the gene ends were 5 bases for V and 2 bases for J; bases not matched to a gene: 14. Germline V gene lookup returns CDR1 SGHTA and CDR2 FQGNSA. The CDR3 totals 17 residues. The CDR3 nucleotides read TGTGCCAGCAGCCCACTCGGCGCGGGAGTGGGGCAAGAGACCCAGTACTTC. It specifies CASSPLGAGVGQETQYF.

V usage is TRBV19 and J usage is TRBJ1-1; D gene ambiguous. Trimming removed 7 bases from V and 0 bases from J, with 9 bases in between. CDR1 and CDR2 (germline): LNHDA, SQIVND (reference sequence). The CDR3 consists of 13 residues. The CDR3 DNA follows: TGTGCCAGTATCCCACCTATGAACACTGAAGCTTTCTTT. This gives the protein CASIPPMNTEAFF.

This clone was counted between two and nine times. CDR3 sequence: CASSFHGQGNTEAFF. The CDR3 nucleotides read TGCGCCAGCAGTTTCCACGGACAGGGGAACACTGAAGCTTTCTTT. This rearrangement joins TRBV10-1 to TRBJ1-1; 8 bases agree with TRBD1. V lost 5 bases and J lost 1; bases outside the gene matches: 6. This CDR3 region has 15 residues. Germline values: CDR1 WNHNN, CDR2 SYGVQD (reference sequence).

This sequence joins TRBV19 and TRBJ1-5, with a possible D match to TRBD1 (6 bases). The germline V gene has CDR1 LNHDA and CDR2 SQIVND (reference sequence). V was shortened by 6 bases and J by 0 bases, with 15 bases between the two germline ends. The CDR3 totals 16 residues. CDR3 nucleotide sequence: TGTGCCAGTAGCACAGGTAGCAGGGGTAGCAATCAGCCCCAGCATTTT. This sequence encodes CASSTGSRGSNQPQHF.